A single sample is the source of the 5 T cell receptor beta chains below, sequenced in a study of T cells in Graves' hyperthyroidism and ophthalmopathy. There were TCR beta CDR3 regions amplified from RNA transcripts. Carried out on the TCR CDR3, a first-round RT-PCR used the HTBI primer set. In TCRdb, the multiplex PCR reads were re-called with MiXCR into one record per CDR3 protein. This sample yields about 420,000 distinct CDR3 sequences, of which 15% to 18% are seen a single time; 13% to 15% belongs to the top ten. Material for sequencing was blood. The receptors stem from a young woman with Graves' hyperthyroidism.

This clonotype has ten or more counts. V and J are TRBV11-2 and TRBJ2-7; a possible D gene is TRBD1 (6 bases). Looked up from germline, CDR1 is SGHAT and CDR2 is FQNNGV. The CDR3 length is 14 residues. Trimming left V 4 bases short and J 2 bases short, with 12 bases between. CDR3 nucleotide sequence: TGTGCCAGCAGCTACGGACAGACTACCTACGAGCAGTACTTC. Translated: CASSYGQTTYEQYF.

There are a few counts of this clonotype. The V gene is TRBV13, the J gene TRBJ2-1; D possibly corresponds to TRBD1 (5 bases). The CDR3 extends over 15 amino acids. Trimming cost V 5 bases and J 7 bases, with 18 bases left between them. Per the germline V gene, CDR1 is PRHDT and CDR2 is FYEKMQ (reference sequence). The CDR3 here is CASSPPGRATNEQFF. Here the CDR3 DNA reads TGTGCCAGCAGCCCTCCGGGCAGGGCTACGAATGAGCAGTTCTTC.

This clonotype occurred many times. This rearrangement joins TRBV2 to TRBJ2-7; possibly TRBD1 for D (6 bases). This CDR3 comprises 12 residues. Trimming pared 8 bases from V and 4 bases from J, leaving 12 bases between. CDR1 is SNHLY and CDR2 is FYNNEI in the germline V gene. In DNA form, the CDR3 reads TGTGCCAGCTCGCAGGGGAGATACGAGCAGTACTTC. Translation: CASSQGRYEQYF.

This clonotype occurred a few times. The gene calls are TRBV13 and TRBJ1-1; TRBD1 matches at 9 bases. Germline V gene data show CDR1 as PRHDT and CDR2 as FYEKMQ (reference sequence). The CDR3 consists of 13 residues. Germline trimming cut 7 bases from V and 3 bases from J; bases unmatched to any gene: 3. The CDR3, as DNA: TGTGCCAGCACCAGACAGGGGGACACTGAAGCTTTCTTT. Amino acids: CASTRQGDTEAFF.

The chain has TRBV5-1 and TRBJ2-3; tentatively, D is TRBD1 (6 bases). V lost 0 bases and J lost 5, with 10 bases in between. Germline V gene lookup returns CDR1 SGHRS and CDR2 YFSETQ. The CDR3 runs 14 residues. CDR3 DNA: TGCGCCAGCAGCTTGGGACAGGCATTAGATACGCAGTATTTT. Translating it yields CASSLGQALDTQYF.